These T cell receptor beta chains were read from a single sample in a study of CD8 T cells in ankylosing spondylitis. One entry per CDR3 protein results from TCRdb running MiXCR on the 5' RACE reads. Here the sample spans 300,000 to 350,000 distinct CDR3 sequences, around 21% being singletons. The sequenced sample consisted of blood, either unsorted or a sorted T cell fraction (not recorded which). The receptors here all came from a female donor with ankylosing spondylitis or in good health (not recorded which). Both conserved end residues are trimmed from each CDR3. The order of the fields is CDR3 length, V gene, CDR3 protein.

cdr3_length: 10
v_call: TRBV12-3/TRBV12-4
cdr3_aa: ASSLIGPGPH

cdr3_length: 15
v_call: TRBV30
cdr3_aa: AWSVRSAMPGNQPQH

cdr3_length: 12
v_call: TRBV6-5
cdr3_aa: ASSYSKQTVGYT

cdr3_length: 11
v_call: TRBV12-3/TRBV12-4
cdr3_aa: ASSSLGGFTQY

cdr3_length: 19
v_call: TRBV2
cdr3_aa: ASSGAPSRPSPSKLNTEAF

cdr3_length: 14
v_call: TRBV9
cdr3_aa: ASSVASVSSSNEQF

cdr3_length: 11
v_call: TRBV7-2
cdr3_aa: ASTHYGLVGQF

cdr3_length: 11
v_call: TRBV5-1
cdr3_aa: ASSEGTGSGYT

cdr3_length: 11
v_call: TRBV6-1
cdr3_aa: ATSGARDSPLH

cdr3_length: 14
v_call: TRBV28
cdr3_aa: ASSYIGQENRDTQY

cdr3_length: 19
v_call: TRBV10-3
cdr3_aa: AISESILVAGLANRTDTQY

cdr3_length: 13
v_call: TRBV4-3
cdr3_aa: ASSHGSGGKNIQY

cdr3_length: 13
v_call: TRBV6-1
cdr3_aa: ASSTRDRDSYEQY

cdr3_length: 11
v_call: TRBV5-1
cdr3_aa: ASKRSGVDEQF

cdr3_length: 15
v_call: TRBV7-9
cdr3_aa: ASSLGPGAGGGYEQY

cdr3_length: 12
v_call: TRBV20-1
cdr3_aa: SARPGQGGYEQY

cdr3_length: 9
v_call: TRBV10-3
cdr3_aa: AISERGEPF

cdr3_length: 12
v_call: TRBV5-1
cdr3_aa: ASSGGQGPDTQY

cdr3_length: 11
v_call: TRBV11-3
cdr3_aa: ASSFGGRNEQY

cdr3_length: 9
v_call: TRBV10-2
cdr3_aa: ASRDIEKLF

cdr3_length: 11
v_call: TRBV12-3/TRBV12-4
cdr3_aa: ASSLLGPYQMY

cdr3_length: 10
v_call: TRBV6-5
cdr3_aa: ASSRTEGEQY

cdr3_length: 14
v_call: TRBV7-2
cdr3_aa: ASSLIAGAVYNEQF

cdr3_length: 11
v_call: TRBV29-1
cdr3_aa: SVAHRGYTEAF

cdr3_length: 14
v_call: TRBV9
cdr3_aa: ASSVGAGSGYNEQF

cdr3_length: 13
v_call: TRBV6-4
cdr3_aa: ASSPRAGGPDTQY

cdr3_length: 11
v_call: TRBV20-1
cdr3_aa: SAKQGGRQPQH

cdr3_length: 14
v_call: TRBV20-1
cdr3_aa: SARPRGAGGTDTQY

cdr3_length: 13
v_call: TRBV9
cdr3_aa: ASSADDSSYNEQF

cdr3_length: 14
v_call: TRBV29-1
cdr3_aa: SVAQRVQGVTDTQY

cdr3_length: 12
v_call: TRBV20-1
cdr3_aa: SARTSQGSYEQY

cdr3_length: 10
v_call: TRBV29-1
cdr3_aa: SVDDGGGNLF

cdr3_length: 15
v_call: TRBV9
cdr3_aa: ASSAATGGTGANVLT

cdr3_length: 14
v_call: TRBV6-1
cdr3_aa: ASLKPGLASYNGQF

cdr3_length: 11
v_call: TRBV29-1
cdr3_aa: SVAASVEGTQY

cdr3_length: 12
v_call: TRBV7-9
cdr3_aa: ASSLGGMDRVEF

cdr3_length: 10
v_call: TRBV20-1
cdr3_aa: SAPRQGGEQY

cdr3_length: 12
v_call: TRBV4-3
cdr3_aa: ASSGNRVERGYT

cdr3_length: 12
v_call: TRBV12-3/TRBV12-4
cdr3_aa: ASSWASAAGGQY

cdr3_length: 13
v_call: TRBV7-3
cdr3_aa: ASSTSGTEYNEQF

cdr3_length: 14
v_call: TRBV30
cdr3_aa: AWSVRTLTQDTEAF

cdr3_length: 13
v_call: TRBV13
cdr3_aa: ASSFLYSGANVLT

cdr3_length: 12
v_call: TRBV7-6
cdr3_aa: ASSAGAITDTQY

cdr3_length: 13
v_call: TRBV6-1
cdr3_aa: ASSPDGRSNYGYT